The 21 T cell receptor beta chains listed next were all sequenced from one sample in a study of blood T cell repertoires in COVID-19. Measured with immunoSEQ multiplex PCR; TCRdb has only the in-frame clones, and not every one. The sample carries a few hundred thousand clones, approximately 85% recorded once. Material: PBMCs or T cells enriched from blood (not recorded which). These receptors were taken from a man aged 30 to 45 who had recovered from COVID-19.

The chain links TRBV5-6 to TRBJ1-6; the D gene is possibly TRBD1 (6 bases). V dropped 4 bases and J dropped 0 bases, with 14 bases sitting between them. The germline V gene encodes CDR1 SGHDT and CDR2 YYEEEE. This CDR3 has 17 residues. The CDR3 region is CASSGLQGSSYNSPLHF. Here the CDR3 DNA reads TGTGCCAGCAGCGGGCTGCAGGGGAGCTCCTATAATTCACCCCTCCACTTT.

The chain joins TRBV7-8 to TRBJ1-5; D uncertain. V lost 4 bases, J lost 3 bases, and 7 bases lay in between. The CDR3 totals 13 residues. The germline gives CDR1 SGHVS, CDR2 FQNEAQ. DNA of the CDR3: TGTGCCAGCAGCTCCCCTTCCAATCAGCCCCAGCATTTT. Translated, it gives CASSSPSNQPQHF.

This clone turned up a few times. This chain connects TRBV10-3 to TRBJ1-2; D possibly corresponds to TRBD1 (6 bases). The CDR3 consists of 19 residues. The V gene's germline CDR1 is ENHRY and CDR2 SYGVKD. Trimming removed 2 bases from V and 2 bases from J, with 24 bases in between. CDR3 region: CAISEGPGQGIDSNYGYTF. The CDR3 bases are TGTGCCATCAGTGAGGGGCCGGGGCAGGGGATCGACTCCAACTATGGCTACACCTTC.

The chain uses TRBV4-3 and TRBJ2-7; the D gene is possibly TRBD1 (6 bases). Germline V gene lookup returns CDR1 LGHNA and CDR2 YSLEER. The CDR3 is made up of 14 amino acids. Trimming took 0 bases from V and 2 from J, leaving 8 bases between them. CDR3 protein: CASSQEQGTYEQYF. The CDR3 DNA follows: TGCGCCAGCAGCCAAGAGCAGGGGACCTACGAGCAGTACTTC.

The chain has TRBV9 and TRBJ1-5; no firm D call. Looked up from germline, CDR1 is SGDLS and CDR2 is YYNGEE. The length of the CDR3 is 15 residues. V lost 3 bases and J 0 bases, leaving 10 bases between the germline ends. CDR3 amino acids: CASSADGLSNQPQHF. The CDR3, as DNA: TGTGCCAGCAGCGCGGACGGACTTAGCAATCAGCCCCAGCATTTT. Full variable domain (rest looked up from reference TRBV9 and TRBJ1-5): DSGVTQTPKHLITATGQRVTLRCSPRSGDLSVYWYQQSLDQGLQFLIQYYNGEERAKGNILERFSAQQFPDLHSELNLSSLELGDSALYFCASSADGLSNQPQHFGDGTRLSIL.

The J gene is TRBJ2-1, the V gene TRBV7-3; 12 nucleotides line up with TRBD2. CDR1 and CDR2 (germline): SGHTA, FQGTGA. The CDR3 totals 18 residues. V shed 3 bases and J 5 bases; nucleotides not matched to a gene: 11. The CDR3: CASSFGLRLAGDHNEQFF. CDR3 sequence (DNA): TGTGCCAGCAGCTTTGGGCTAAGACTAGCGGGGGATCACAATGAGCAGTTCTTC.

The chain carries TRBV18 and TRBJ2-7; 8 positions agree with TRBD2. Germline CDR1 reads KGHSH; CDR2 reads LQKENI. The CDR3 has 14 residues. V lost 3 bases and J lost 0; bases outside the gene matches: 1. CDR3 in DNA: TGTGCCAGCTCACCTAGCGGGGTCTCCTACGAGCAGTACTTC. Translation: CASSPSGVSYEQYF. Looking up the rest from reference TRBV18 and TRBJ2-7 gives the full variable domain: NAGVMQNPRHLVRRRGQEARLRCSPMKGHSHVYWYRQLPEEGLKFMVYLQKENIIDESGMPKERFSAEFPKEGPSILRIQQVVRGDSAAYFCASSPSGVSYEQYFGPGTRLTVT.

This clone was seen only once. The chain uses TRBV6-5 and TRBJ1-1; unclear D gene. This CDR3 contains 11 residues. Germline CDR1 is MNHEY and CDR2 is SVGAGI. Trimming removed 8 bases from V and 1 base from J, with 5 bases in between. The DNA of the CDR3 is TGTGCCAGCGAGAAGAACACTGAAGCTTTCTTT. Encoded protein: CASEKNTEAFF.

The rearrangement joins TRBV20-1 to TRBJ1-1; D remains ambiguous. Trimming took off 3 bases at V and 0 bases at J, with 8 bases between the two ends. The CDR3 extends over 13 amino acids. Germline CDR1 and CDR2: DFQATT and SNEGSKA (reference sequence). Written as DNA, the CDR3 is TGCAGTGCTAGTCGGGAAATGAACACTGAAGCTTTCTTT. Translating it yields CSASREMNTEAFF.

The gene calls are TRBV6-5 and TRBJ2-2; TRBD2 is a possible D gene (5 bases). Trimming left V 6 bases short and J 5 bases short, with 13 bases between. Germline CDR1 is MNHEY and CDR2 is SVGAGI. This CDR3 spans 14 amino acids. The CDR3 here is CASRSAEKTGELFF. The CDR3 bases are TGTGCCAGCAGGTCAGCGGAGAAAACCGGGGAGCTGTTTTTT.

This clone appeared once. The V and J genes are TRBV6-4 and TRBJ1-1; D is ambiguous. Germline CDR1 is MRHNA and CDR2 is SNTAGT. There are 13 residues in the CDR3. V dropped 3 bases and J dropped 4 bases, with 9 bases sitting between them. The CDR3 reads CASSERASTEAFF. Here the CDR3 DNA reads TGTGCCAGCAGTGAGAGGGCAAGCACTGAAGCTTTCTTT.

The V and J genes are TRBV5-1 and TRBJ1-2; the D gene is possibly TRBD1 (6 bases). The V and J ends lost 4 bases and 2 bases respectively, with 12 bases between them. CDR1 is SGHRS, CDR2 YFSETQ, per germline. The CDR3 totals 14 residues. In DNA form, the CDR3 reads TGCGCCAGCAGCGGCCGTACAGGGAACTATGGCTACACCTTC. Translating it yields CASSGRTGNYGYTF.

This sequence joins TRBV18 and TRBJ1-1; D might be TRBD1 (5 bases). Germline-derived CDR1 and CDR2 are KGHSH and LQKENI. V gave up 0 bases and J gave up 4 bases, with 9 bases separating them. The CDR3 is made up of 14 amino acids. CDR3 sequence (DNA): TGTGCCAGCTCACCACCTGGGGGGGTCACTGAAGCTTTCTTT. Its translation: CASSPPGGVTEAFF.

A single count supports this clone. Written as DNA, the CDR3 is TGTGCCAGCAGTGACAGGGGGGTACAACAGCCCCAGCATTTT. Amino acid sequence: CASSDRGVQQPQHF. The chain couples TRBV2 to TRBJ1-5; TRBD1 aligns across 7 bases. This CDR3 is 14 amino acids long. Unmatched junction bases numbered 6, after V lost 3 bases and J lost 7 bases. Germline V lookup: CDR1 SNHLY, CDR2 FYNNEI.

This clone was seen a few times. The CDR3, as DNA: TGTGCCAGCAGCGTAGCCGGTCACCAGGGGTTGTTGGTCTATGGCTACACCTTC. This codes for CASSVAGHQGLLVYGYTF. J is TRBJ1-2 and V is TRBV9, with D possibly being TRBD1 (6 bases). Germline-derived CDR1 and CDR2 are SGDLS and YYNGEE. Trimming stripped 0 bases from V and 4 bases from J, with 22 bases between. The length of the CDR3 is 18 residues.

J is TRBJ2-1 and V is TRBV5-1; 9 bases align to TRBD2. CDR3 length: 18 amino acids. The V gene end was trimmed by 0 bases and the J gene end by 2 bases; junction bases not matched to a gene: 9. CDR1 and CDR2 from the germline V gene are SGHRS and YFSETQ. CDR3 residues: CASSLVAGRGGAYNEQFF. The CDR3 DNA reads TGCGCCAGCAGCTTGGTGGCGGGGCGCGGGGGGGCCTACAATGAGCAGTTCTTC.

This clone was seen just once. J is TRBJ1-3 and V is TRBV5-4; TRBD1 matches 8 bases. Germline values: CDR1 SGHNT, CDR2 YYREEE (reference sequence). CDR3 length: 15 residues. With 6 bases clipped from V and 3 bases from J, the junction kept 8 bases outside the gene matches. This CDR3 is CASTLQGVLGNTIYF. As DNA, the CDR3 is TGTGCCAGCACCTTACAGGGGGTTCTTGGAAACACCATATATTTT.

This chain uses TRBV30 with TRBJ2-4; D is perhaps TRBD2 (5 bases). V was trimmed by 4 bases and J by 1 base, leaving 11 bases between them. Per germline, CDR1 GTSNPN and CDR2 SVGIG (reference sequence). This CDR3 contains 14 residues. The CDR3 is CAWNQREAKNIQYF. CDR3 sequence (DNA): TGTGCCTGGAATCAGAGGGAGGCCAAAAACATTCAGTACTTC.

This clone appeared a few times. Here the CDR3 DNA reads TGTGCCAGTAGTACTCGGAGGTACAATGAGCAGTTCTTC. Translating gives CASSTRRYNEQFF. The rearrangement uses TRBV19 and TRBJ2-1; D may be TRBD2 (5 bases). Germline CDR1 is LNHDA and CDR2 is SQIVND (reference sequence). The CDR3 has 13 amino acids. Trimming pared 4 bases from V and 4 bases from J, leaving 8 bases between.

V gene TRBV7-2 combines with J gene TRBJ2-4; TRBD2 is a possible D gene (6 bases). Between the trimmed V and J ends, which lost 5 bases and 6 bases, there was a span of 11 bases. There are 13 residues in the CDR3. From germline, CDR1 is SGHTA and CDR2 FQGNSA. The CDR3 protein is CASSPGRTNIQYF. The CDR3 DNA follows: TGTGCCAGCAGCCCGGGGAGGACAAACATTCAGTACTTC.

There are a few counts of this clone. The V and J genes are TRBV9 and TRBJ1-3; no firm D call. V lost 4 bases, J lost 9 bases, and 11 bases lay in between. This CDR3 region has 12 residues. CDR1 and CDR2 from the germline V gene are SGDLS and YYNGEE. CDR3 in amino acids: CASSSRGSTIYF. The CDR3 DNA follows: TGTGCCAGCAGCTCGCGAGGGAGCACCATATATTTT.